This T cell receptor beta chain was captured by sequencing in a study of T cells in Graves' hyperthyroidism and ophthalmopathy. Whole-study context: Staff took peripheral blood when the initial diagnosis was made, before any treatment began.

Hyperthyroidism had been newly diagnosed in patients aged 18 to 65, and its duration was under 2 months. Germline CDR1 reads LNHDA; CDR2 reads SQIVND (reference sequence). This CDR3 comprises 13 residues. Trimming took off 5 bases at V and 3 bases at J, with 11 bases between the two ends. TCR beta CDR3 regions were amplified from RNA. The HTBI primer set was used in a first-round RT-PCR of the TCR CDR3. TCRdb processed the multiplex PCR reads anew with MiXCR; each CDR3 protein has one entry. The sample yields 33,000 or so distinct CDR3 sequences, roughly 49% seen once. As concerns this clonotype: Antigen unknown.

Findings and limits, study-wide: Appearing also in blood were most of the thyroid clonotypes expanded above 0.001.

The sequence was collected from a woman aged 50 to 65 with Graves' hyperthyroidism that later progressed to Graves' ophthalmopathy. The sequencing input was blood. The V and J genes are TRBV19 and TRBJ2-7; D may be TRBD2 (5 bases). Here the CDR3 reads CASSWRTFYEQYF. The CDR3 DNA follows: TGTGCCAGTAGTTGGAGGACCTTCTACGAGCAGTACTTC.